This T cell receptor beta chain was captured in a study of shared clonotypes between healthy human individuals. General study points: Clonotypes that were shared across a handful of donors made up around 5.5% of naive CD4 clonotypes.

The CDR3 has 16 residues. Unmatched junction bases numbered 5, after V lost 5 bases and J lost 0 bases. Germline V gene data show CDR1 as SGHNT and CDR2 as YYREEE (reference sequence). As concerns this clone: Its antigen is unknown.

Sequencing used immunoSEQ multiplex PCR; TCRdb keeps in-frame clones, though not all of them. The sample lists roughly 2,500,000 clones, 80% to 95% seen once, with approximately 0.36% in the top ten. The genes are TRBV5-4 and TRBJ2-1, with 10 bases fitting TRBD2. Material: naive CD4+ T cells from PBMCs. As to subset: CD45RA+ positively selected. The sequence derives from a man younger than 35 in good health. Some clones in this sample may be carry-over from other donors' samples. Here the CDR3 DNA reads TGTGCCAGCAGTTTAGCGGGAGGTTTCTCCTACAATGAGCAGTTCTTC. Its protein is CASSLAGGFSYNEQFF. The variable domain in full, completed from reference TRBV5-4 and TRBJ2-1, reads ETGVTQSPTHLIKTRGQQVTLRCSSQSGHNTVSWYQQALGQGPQFIFQYYREEENGRGNFPPRFSGLQFPNYSSELNVNALELDDSALYLCASSLAGGFSYNEQFFGPGTRLTVL.